This TCR beta chain was captured in a study of T cells in Graves' hyperthyroidism and ophthalmopathy. The junction had 10 bases not matched to a gene; V was cut back by 5 bases and J by 6 bases. This CDR3 is built from 16 residues. From germline, CDR1 is SGHTA and CDR2 FQGNSA. Amplified TCR beta CDR3 regions derived from RNA transcripts. The HTBI primer set drove a first-round RT-PCR of the TCR CDR3. One entry per CDR3 protein, called by TCRdb with MiXCR from the multiplex PCR reads. Of 300,000 to 350,000 distinct CDR3 sequences in the sample, about 15% were seen once. The sample holds many counts of this clonotype.

This clonotype originated in a man aged 30-40 years with Graves' hyperthyroidism. The chain combines TRBV7-2 with TRBJ2-1, with 10 bases fitting TRBD2. Input material: blood. CDR3 amino acids: CASSRLWLAGANEQFF. The CDR3 bases are TGTGCCAGCAGCCGCCTTTGGCTAGCGGGAGCCAATGAGCAGTTCTTC.